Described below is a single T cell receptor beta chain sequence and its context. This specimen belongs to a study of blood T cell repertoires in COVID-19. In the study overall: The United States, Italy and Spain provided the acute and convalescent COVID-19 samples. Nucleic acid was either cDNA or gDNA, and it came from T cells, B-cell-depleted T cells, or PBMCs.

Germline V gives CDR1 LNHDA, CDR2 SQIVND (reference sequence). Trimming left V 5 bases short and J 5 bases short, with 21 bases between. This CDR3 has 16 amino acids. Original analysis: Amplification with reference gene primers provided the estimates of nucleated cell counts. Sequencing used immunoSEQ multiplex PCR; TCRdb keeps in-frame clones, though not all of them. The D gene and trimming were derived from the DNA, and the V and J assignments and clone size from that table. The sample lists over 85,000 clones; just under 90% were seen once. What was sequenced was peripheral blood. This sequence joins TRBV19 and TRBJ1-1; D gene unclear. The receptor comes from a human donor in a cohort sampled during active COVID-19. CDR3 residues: CASSLPESGYVTEAFF. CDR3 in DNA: TGTGCCAGTAGTCTTCCCGAATCCGGGTACGTTACTGAAGCTTTCTTT. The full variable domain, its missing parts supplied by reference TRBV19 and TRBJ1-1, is DGGITQSPKYLFRKEGQNVTLSCEQNLNHDAMYWYRQDPGQGLRLIYYSQIVNDFQKGDIAEGYSVSREKKESFPLTVTSAQKNPTAFYLCASSLPESGYVTEAFFGQGTRLTVV.